This T cell receptor (beta chain) was identified in a study of blood T cell repertoires in COVID-19 (TCRdb year 2020). Study-level background: Samples from collaborators originated in the United States, Italy and Spain and spanned both the acute and convalescent phases of COVID-19. The prospective study material was composed of cDNA or gDNA derived from T cells, B-cell-depleted T cells, or PBMCs. Deeply sampled blood TCRbeta repertoires from subjects exposed to, actively infected with, or recovered from COVID-19 were included in the dataset. The repertoires were released in a freely available public database intended as a resource for research on the immune response to SARS-CoV-2. Samples were obtained from the ongoing ImmuneRACE study (first 160 participants) and from 1,000 to 1,500 subjects provided by 6 global collaborators. Sample metadata almost always included a de-identified subject ID, COVID-19 status, age in years and sex. Where available, HLA class I and class II types were obtained from metadata supplied by the sample provider rather than from assay-based typing.

TCRbeta CDR3 regions were amplified from genomic DNA using the immunoSEQ Assay, a bias-controlled multiplex PCR. As for the original processing: Within the assay, amplification of reference gene primers was used to estimate how many nucleated cells each sample contained. To quantify the absolute abundance of each unique TCRbeta CDR3 rearrangement, sequence reads were collapsed and filtered. Productive Simpson clonality was computed per sample as the square root of Simpson's diversity index over productive rearrangements. TCRdb carries this immuneACCESS record with in-frame sequences only. Its versions omit some clonotypes, under half of them owing to an unresolved V gene in the studies checked, with the rest unexplained. V, J and clone size are taken as reported in that table, and D and trimming were inferred from the DNA itself. For this sample the table gives 350,000 to 400,000 clones, of which approximately 88% were detected only once. The top ten clonotypes cover about 3% of the sample.

This clone was observed a handful of times. The specificity of this receptor is unknown. It has no much larger one-base neighbor in the sample; base qualities were not kept. The junction shows trimming of 7 bases on V and 1 base on J, plus 16 bases between the germline ends. CDR3 length: 16 amino acids, cysteine to phenylalanine. Here the CDR3 DNA is all that survives: 48 bases in frame from base 1. The germline V gene (reference sequence) yields LNHDA for CDR1 and SQIVND for CDR2. In Seattle, one collaborating source enrolled patients while the infection was active and tracked those patients longitudinally over the course of disease. Collaborating institutions collected whole blood in K2EDTA tubes following their own protocols. For TCRbeta analysis, collaborator samples were shipped as frozen whole blood, as isolated PBMCs, or as DNA extracted from either sample type. What the authors observed across the whole study: Clinical and demographic metadata were provided uncurated, with the amount varying by source and participant.

This sequence uses TRBV19 and TRBJ2-2; TRBD2 could be the D gene, as 5 bases match. The sequencing sample was made of peripheral blood. The source is a woman aged 30 to 39 with COVID-19, enrolled during active disease. The CDR3 in this case is CASILSTTLNTGELFF. The DNA sequence is given as TGTGCCAGTATTCTCTCGACTACCCTGAACACCGGGGAGCTGTTTTTT. Beyond the CDR3, the reference TRBV19 and TRBJ2-2 genes provide the residues; the full variable domain reads: DGGITQSPKYLFRKEGQNVTLSCEQNLNHDAMYWYRQDPGQGLRLIYYSQIVNDFQKGDIAEGYSVSREKKESFPLTVTSAQKNPTAFYLCASILSTTLNTGELFFGEGSRLTVL.